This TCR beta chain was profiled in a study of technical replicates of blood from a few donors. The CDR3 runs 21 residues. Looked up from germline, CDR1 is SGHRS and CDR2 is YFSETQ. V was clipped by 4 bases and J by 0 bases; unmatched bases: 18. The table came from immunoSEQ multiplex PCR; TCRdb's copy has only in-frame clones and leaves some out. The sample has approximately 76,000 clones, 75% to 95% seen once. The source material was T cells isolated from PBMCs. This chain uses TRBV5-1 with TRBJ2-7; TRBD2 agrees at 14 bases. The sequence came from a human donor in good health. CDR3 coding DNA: TGCGCCAGCAGCCTATTAAGAGGACTAGCGGGAGGTCCGGGCAGCTCCTACGAGCAGTACTTC. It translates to CASSLLRGLAGGPGSSYEQYF.